This T cell receptor beta chain is drawn from a study of cytomegalovirus exposure and HLA in healthy donors. Regarding the study as a whole: Rarity characterized most TCR sequences, yet some public TCRs appeared in many donors. Subsequent analysis showed first-cohort TCR clusters tending to co-occur in some 120 validation repertoires. Researchers reported that a few CMV-associated chains were confirmed in vitro as CMV antigen-specific. 164 TCR beta chains were listed as cytomegalovirus-associated.

The protocol was immunoSEQ multiplex PCR, while the TCRdb copy is restricted to in-frame clones and leaves out a portion. Of some 250,000 clones in the sample, less than 95% were seen once. The V gene's germline CDR1 is MDHEN and CDR2 SYDVKM. J gave up 6 bases and V 3 bases, and 5 bases lay outside the gene matches. The CDR3 has 14 residues. As to this clone: Antigen: not known.

Sequencing was done on a sample of PBMCs. The rearrangement uses TRBV28 and TRBJ1-1; the match to TRBD1 covers 9 bases. This TCR derives from a woman aged 25-40 years in good health and CMV-seronegative. The DNA for the CDR3 is TGTGCCAGCAGTTTGACAGGGGGAAGGTCTGAAGCTTTCTTT. Translating it yields CASSLTGGRSEAFF.